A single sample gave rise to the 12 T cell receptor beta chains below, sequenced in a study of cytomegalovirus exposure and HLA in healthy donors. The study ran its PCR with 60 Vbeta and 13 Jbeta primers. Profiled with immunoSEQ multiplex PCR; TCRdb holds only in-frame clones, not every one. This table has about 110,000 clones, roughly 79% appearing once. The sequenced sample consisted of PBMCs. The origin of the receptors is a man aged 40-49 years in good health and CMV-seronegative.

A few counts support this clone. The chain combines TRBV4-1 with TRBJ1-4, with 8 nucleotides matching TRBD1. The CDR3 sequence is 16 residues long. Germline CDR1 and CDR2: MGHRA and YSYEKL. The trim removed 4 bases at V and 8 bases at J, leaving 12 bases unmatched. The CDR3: CASSPIKDRVGEKLFF. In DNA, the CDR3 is TGCGCCAGCAGCCCAATAAAGGACAGGGTGGGGGAAAAACTGTTTTTT.

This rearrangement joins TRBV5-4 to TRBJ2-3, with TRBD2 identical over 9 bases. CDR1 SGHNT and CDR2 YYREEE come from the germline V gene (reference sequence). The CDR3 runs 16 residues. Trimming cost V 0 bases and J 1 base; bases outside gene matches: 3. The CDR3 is CASSLVASGGTDTQYF. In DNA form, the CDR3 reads TGTGCCAGCAGCTTGGTGGCTAGCGGGGGCACAGATACGCAGTATTTT.

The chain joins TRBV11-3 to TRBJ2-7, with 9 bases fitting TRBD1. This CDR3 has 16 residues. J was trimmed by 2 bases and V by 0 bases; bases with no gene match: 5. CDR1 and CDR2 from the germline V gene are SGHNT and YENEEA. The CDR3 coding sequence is TGTGCCAGCAGCTTAGACGGGACAGGGATGACCTACGAGCAGTACTTC. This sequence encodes CASSLDGTGMTYEQYF.

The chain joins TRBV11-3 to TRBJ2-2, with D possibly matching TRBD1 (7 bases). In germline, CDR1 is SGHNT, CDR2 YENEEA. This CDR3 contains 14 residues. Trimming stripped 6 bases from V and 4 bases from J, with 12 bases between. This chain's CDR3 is CASSQGGGTGELFF. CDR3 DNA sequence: TGTGCCAGCAGTCAGGGGGGAGGCACCGGGGAGCTGTTTTTT. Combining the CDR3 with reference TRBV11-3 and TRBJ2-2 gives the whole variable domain EAGVVQSPRYKIIEKKQPVAFWCNPISGHNTLYWYLQNLGQGPELLIRYENEEAVDDSQLPKDRFSAERLKGVDSTLKIQPAELGDSAVYLCASSQGGGTGELFFGEGSRLTVL.

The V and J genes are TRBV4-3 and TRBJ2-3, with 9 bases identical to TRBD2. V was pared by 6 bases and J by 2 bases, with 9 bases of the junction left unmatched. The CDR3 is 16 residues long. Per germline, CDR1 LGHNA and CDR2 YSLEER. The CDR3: CASSPRASGATDTQYF. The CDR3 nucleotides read TGCGCCAGCAGTCCCCGGGCTAGCGGGGCCACAGATACGCAGTATTTT.

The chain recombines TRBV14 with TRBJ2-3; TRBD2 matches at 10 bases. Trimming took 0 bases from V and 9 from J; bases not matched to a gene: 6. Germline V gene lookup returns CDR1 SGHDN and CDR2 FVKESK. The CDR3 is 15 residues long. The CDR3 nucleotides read TGTGCCAGCAGCCAAGAAGGGCTAGCGGGAGAGACGCAGTATTTT. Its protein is CASSQEGLAGETQYF.

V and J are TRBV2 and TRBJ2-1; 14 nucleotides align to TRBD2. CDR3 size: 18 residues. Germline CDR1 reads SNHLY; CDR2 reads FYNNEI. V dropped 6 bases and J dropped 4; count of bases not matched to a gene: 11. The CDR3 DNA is TGTGCCAGCAGGGACACGACTAGCGGGGGGGCTGGTTACAATGAGCAGTTCTTC. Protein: CASRDTTSGGAGYNEQFF.

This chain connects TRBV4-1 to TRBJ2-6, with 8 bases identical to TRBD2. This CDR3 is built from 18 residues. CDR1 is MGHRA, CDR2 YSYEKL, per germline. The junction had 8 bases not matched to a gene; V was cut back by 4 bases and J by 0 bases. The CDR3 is CASSPGLAGSSGANVLTF. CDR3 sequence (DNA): TGCGCCAGCAGCCCCGGACTAGCCGGCAGCTCTGGGGCCAACGTCCTGACTTTC.

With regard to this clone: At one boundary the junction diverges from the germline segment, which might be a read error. The CDR3 loop is CASSGPLGTSTNF. The CDR3 DNA reads as TGTGCCAGTAGTGGGCCCCTCGGGACAAGTACGAATTTT. The V gene is TRBV19, the J gene TRBJ2-3; perhaps TRBD1 as D (6 bases). Germline V lookup: CDR1 LNHDA, CDR2 SQIVND (reference sequence). The CDR3 contains 13 residues.

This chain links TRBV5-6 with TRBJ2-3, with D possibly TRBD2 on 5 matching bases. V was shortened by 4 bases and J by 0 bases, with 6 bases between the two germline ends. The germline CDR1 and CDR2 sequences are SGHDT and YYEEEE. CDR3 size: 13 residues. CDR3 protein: CASSRTSTDTQYF. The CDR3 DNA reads TGTGCCAGCAGCCGGACTAGCACAGATACGCAGTATTTT.

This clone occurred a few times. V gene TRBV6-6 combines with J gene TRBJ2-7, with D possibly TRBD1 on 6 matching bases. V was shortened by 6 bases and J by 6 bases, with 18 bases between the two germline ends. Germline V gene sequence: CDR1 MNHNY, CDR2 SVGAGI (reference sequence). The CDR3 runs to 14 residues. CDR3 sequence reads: CASRKRTAPSEQYF. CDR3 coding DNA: TGTGCCAGCAGAAAACGGACAGCGCCTTCCGAGCAGTACTTC.

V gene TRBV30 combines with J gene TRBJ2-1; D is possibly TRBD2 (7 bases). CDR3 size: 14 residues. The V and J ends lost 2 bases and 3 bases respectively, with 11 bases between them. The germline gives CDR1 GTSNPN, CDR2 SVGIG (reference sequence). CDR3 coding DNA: TGTGCCTGGAGTAGGCGGGGGCTCTACAATGAGCAGTTCTTC. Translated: CAWSRRGLYNEQFF.